This TCR beta chain stems from a study of human T cells and chemical hapten exposure. About the research overall: Sensitization applied 2% DPC to around 2 cm by around 2 cm of upper inner arm skin. Whole-study findings and limits: The number of TCRs over 1 in 1000 frequency stayed unchanged after DPC. It should be noted that donors had alopecia, so their immune response may differ from healthy people's.

Germline V gene lookup returns CDR1 SGHVS and CDR2 FQNEAQ. The CDR3 is 16 residues long. V lost 5 bases, J lost 2 bases, and 9 bases stayed unmatched. This clonotype came up a few times. The antigen is undetermined. One entry per CDR3 protein results from TCRdb running MiXCR on the RACE reads. The sample has 150,000 to 200,000 distinct CDR3 sequences; around 20% are singletons. Sample time point: patch test 1, 2 weeks after DPC sensitization. Stated treatment: therapeutic diphenylcyclopropenone sensitization with weekly scalp DPC. Blood draws preceded each patch test application. The sample here was whole blood, taken in connection with sensitization to the hapten diphenylcyclopropenone (DPC). The J gene is TRBJ1-2, the V gene TRBV7-8; 9 positions match TRBD1. The sequence was collected from a woman aged 45-65 years with alopecia areata. Some clones in this sample may be carry-over from other donors' samples. The chain's CDR3 is CASSPGQGRLNYGYTF. CDR3 DNA sequence: TGTGCCAGCAGCCCGGGACAGGGAAGGTTAAACTATGGCTACACCTTC.